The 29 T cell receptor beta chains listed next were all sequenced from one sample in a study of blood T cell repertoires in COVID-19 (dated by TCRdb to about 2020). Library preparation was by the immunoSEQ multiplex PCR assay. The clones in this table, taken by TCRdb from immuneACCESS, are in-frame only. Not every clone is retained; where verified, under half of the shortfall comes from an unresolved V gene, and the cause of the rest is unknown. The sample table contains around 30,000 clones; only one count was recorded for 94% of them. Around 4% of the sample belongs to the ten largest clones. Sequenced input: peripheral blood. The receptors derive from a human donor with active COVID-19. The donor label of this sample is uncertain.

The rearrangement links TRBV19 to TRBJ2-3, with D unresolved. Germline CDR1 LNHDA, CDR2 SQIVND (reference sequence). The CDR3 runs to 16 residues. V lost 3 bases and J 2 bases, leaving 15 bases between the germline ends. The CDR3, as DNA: TGTGCCAGTAGTATTGGGCAGAATAAATTCACAGATACGCAGTATTTT. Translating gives CASSIGQNKFTDTQYF.

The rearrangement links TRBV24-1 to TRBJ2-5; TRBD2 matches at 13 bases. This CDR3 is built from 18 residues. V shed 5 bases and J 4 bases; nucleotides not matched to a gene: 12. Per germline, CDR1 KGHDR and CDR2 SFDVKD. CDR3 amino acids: CATSAAGKGLAGTETQYF. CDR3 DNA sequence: TGTGCCACCAGTGCTGCAGGGAAGGGACTAGCGGGAACAGAGACCCAGTACTTC.

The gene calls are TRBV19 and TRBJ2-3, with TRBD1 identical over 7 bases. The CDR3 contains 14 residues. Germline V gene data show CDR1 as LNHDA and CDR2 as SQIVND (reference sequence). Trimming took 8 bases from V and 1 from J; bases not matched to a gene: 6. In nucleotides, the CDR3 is TGTGCCAGTGCATTGCAGGGGGGCACAGATACGCAGTATTTT. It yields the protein CASALQGGTDTQYF.

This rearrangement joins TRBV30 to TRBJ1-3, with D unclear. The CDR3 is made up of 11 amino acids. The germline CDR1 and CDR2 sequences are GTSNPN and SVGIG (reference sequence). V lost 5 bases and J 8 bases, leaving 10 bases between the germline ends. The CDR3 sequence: CAWLSVDTIYF. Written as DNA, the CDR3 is TGTGCCTGGCTTTCGGTGGACACCATATATTTT.

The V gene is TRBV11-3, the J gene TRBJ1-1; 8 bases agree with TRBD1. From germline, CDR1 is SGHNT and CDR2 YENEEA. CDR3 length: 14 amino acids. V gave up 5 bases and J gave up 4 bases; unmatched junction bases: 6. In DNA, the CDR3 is TGTGCCAGCAGCAGGTCAGGGGGCTCCACTGAAGCTTTCTTT. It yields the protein CASSRSGGSTEAFF.

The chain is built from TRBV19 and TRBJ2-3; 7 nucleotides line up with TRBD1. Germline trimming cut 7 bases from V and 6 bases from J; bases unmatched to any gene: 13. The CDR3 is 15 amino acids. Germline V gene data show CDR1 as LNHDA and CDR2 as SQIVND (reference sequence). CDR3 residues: CASKTGAGGKDTQYF. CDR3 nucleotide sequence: TGTGCCAGTAAAACAGGGGCAGGGGGTAAGGATACGCAGTATTTT.

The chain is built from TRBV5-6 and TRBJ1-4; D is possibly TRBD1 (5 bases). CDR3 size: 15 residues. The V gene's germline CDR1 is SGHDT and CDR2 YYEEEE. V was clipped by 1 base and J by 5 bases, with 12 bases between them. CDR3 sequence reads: CASSLPGLRNEKLFF. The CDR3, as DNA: TGTGCCAGCAGCTTGCCGGGACTTAGGAATGAAAAACTGTTTTTT.

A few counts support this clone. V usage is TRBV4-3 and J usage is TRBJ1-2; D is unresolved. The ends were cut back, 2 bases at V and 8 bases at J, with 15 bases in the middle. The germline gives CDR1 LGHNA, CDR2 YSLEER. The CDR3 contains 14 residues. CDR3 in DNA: TGCGCCAGCAGCCAATTTTCAGGAAGTGGCGGCTACACCTTC. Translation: CASSQFSGSGGYTF.

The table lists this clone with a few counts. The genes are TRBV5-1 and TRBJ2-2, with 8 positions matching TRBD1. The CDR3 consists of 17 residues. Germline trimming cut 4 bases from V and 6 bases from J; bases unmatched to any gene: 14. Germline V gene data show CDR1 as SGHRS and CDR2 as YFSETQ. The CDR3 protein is CASSVLAATGGAGELFF. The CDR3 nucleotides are TGCGCCAGCAGCGTCCTAGCCGCTACAGGGGGTGCCGGGGAGCTGTTTTTT.

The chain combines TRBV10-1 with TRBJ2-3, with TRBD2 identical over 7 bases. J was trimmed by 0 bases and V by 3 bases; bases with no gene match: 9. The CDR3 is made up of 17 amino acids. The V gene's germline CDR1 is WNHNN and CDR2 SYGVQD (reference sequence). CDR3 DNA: TGCGCCAGCAGTGAAGGGCGGGAGAGCCTGAGCACAGATACGCAGTATTTT. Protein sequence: CASSEGRESLSTDTQYF.

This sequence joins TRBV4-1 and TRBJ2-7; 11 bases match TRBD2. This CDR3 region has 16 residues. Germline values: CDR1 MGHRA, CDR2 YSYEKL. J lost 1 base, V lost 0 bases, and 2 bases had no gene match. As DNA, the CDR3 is TGCGCCAGCAGCCAAGATACTAGCGGGAGATCCTACGAGCAGTACTTC. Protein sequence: CASSQDTSGRSYEQYF.

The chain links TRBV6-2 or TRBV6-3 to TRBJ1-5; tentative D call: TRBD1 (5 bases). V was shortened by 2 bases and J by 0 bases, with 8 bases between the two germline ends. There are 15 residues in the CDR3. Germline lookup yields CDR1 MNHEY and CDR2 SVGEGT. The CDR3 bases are TGTGCCAGCAGTTACGGCAGGGTTAGCAATCAGCCCCAGCATTTT. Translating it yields CASSYGRVSNQPQHF.

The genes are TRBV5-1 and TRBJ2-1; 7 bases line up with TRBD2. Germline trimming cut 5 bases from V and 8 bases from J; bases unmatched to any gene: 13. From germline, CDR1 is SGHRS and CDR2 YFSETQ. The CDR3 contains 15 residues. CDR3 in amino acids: CASRGLGLGADEQFF. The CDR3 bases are TGCGCCAGCAGGGGGCTAGGACTAGGGGCGGATGAGCAGTTCTTC.

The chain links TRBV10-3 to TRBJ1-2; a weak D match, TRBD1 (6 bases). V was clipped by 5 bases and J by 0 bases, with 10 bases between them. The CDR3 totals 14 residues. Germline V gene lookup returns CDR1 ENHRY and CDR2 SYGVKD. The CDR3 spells CAISPEGANYGYTF. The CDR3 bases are TGTGCCATCAGTCCAGAGGGGGCTAACTATGGCTACACCTTC.

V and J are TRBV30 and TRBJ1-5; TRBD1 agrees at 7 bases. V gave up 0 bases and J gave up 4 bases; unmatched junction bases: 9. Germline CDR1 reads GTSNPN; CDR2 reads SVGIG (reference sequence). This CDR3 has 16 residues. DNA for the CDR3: TGTGCCTGGAGTGTATCAGGGGGGCAGAAAAATCAGCCCCAGCATTTT. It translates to CAWSVSGGQKNQPQHF.

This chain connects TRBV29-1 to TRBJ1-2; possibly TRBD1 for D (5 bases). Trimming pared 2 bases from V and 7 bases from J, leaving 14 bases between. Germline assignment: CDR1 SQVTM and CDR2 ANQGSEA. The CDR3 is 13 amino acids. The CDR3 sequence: CSVETRDLGGYTF. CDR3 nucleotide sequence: TGCAGCGTTGAAACCAGGGATTTGGGTGGCTACACCTTC.

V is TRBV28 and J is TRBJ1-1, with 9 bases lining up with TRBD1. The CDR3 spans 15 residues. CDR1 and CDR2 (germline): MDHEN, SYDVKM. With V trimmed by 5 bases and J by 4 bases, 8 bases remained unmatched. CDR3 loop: CASSPGTGRGTEAFF. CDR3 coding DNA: TGTGCCAGCAGTCCGGGGACAGGGCGAGGCACTGAAGCTTTCTTT. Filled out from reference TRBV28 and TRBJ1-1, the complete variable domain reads DVKVTQSSRYLVKRTGEKVFLECVQDMDHENMFWYRQDPGLGLRLIYFSYDVKMKEKGDIPEGYSVSREKKERFSLILESASTNQTSMYLCASSPGTGRGTEAFFGQGTRLTVV.

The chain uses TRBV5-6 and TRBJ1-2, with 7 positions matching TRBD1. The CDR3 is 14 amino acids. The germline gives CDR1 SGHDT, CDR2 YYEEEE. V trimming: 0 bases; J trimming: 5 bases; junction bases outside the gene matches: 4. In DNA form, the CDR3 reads TGTGCCAGCAGCTTGGCGGGACAGCGTTATGGCTACACCTTC. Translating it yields CASSLAGQRYGYTF.

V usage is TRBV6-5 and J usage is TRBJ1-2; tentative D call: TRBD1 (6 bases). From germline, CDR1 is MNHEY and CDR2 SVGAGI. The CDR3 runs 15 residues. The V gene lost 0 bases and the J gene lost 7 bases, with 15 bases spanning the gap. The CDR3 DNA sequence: TGTGCCAGCAGTTACTCCTATGGGGGGGGGCTTGGCTACACCTTC. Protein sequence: CASSYSYGGGLGYTF.

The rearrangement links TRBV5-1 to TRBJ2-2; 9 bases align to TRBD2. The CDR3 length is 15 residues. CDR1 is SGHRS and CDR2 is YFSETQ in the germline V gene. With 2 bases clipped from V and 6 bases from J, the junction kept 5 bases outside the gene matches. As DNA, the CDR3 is TGCGCCAGCAGCTTTTCGCGGGAGGGGGCCGGGGAGCTGTTTTTT. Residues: CASSFSREGAGELFF.

The CDR3, as DNA: TGCGCCAGCAGCCAAGACGTCACTAGCGGGAGGTACGAGCAGTACTTC. It is translated as CASSQDVTSGRYEQYF. This chain links TRBV4-3 with TRBJ2-7, with 12 bases fitting TRBD2. The V gene's germline CDR1 is LGHNA and CDR2 YSLEER. This CDR3 has 16 amino acids. The ends lost 0 bases at V and 4 bases at J; junction bases unmatched: 4.

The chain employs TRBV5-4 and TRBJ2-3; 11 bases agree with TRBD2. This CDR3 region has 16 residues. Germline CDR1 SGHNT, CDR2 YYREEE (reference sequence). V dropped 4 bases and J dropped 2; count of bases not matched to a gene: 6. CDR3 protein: CASSTSGGSHTDTQYF. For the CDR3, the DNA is TGTGCCAGCAGCACTAGCGGGGGCAGCCACACAGATACGCAGTATTTT.

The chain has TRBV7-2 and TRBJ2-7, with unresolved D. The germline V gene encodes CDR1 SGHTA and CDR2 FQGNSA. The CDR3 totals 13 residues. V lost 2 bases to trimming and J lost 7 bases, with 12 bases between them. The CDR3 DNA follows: TGTGCCAGCAGCTTATCTTTAGTCTTTGAGCAGTACTTC. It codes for CASSLSLVFEQYF.

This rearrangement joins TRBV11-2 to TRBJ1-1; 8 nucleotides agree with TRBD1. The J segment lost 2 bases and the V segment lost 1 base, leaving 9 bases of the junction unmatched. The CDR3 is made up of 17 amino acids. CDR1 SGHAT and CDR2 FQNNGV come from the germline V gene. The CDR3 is CASSLVPTGVENTEAFF. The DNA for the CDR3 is TGTGCCAGCAGCTTAGTCCCGACAGGGGTGGAAAACACTGAAGCTTTCTTT.

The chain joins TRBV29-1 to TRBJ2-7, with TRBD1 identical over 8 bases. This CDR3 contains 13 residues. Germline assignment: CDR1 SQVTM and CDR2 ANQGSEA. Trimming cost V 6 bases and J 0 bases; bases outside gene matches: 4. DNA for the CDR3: TGCAGCGTCGGGACAGGAATCTCCTACGAGCAGTACTTC. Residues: CSVGTGISYEQYF.

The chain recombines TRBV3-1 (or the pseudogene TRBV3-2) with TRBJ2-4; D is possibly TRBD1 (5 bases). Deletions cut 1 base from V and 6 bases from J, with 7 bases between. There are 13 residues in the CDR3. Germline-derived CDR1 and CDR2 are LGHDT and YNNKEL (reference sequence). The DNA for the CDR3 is TGTGCCAGCAGCCAAGTGCAGGGAAACATTCAGTACTTC. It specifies CASSQVQGNIQYF.

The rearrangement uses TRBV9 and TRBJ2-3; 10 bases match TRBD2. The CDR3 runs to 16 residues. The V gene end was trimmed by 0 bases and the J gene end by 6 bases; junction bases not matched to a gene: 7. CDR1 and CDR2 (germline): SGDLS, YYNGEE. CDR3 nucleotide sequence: TGTGCCAGCAGCGTAGGGGGGACTAGCGTGATGGATACGCAGTATTTT. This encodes CASSVGGTSVMDTQYF. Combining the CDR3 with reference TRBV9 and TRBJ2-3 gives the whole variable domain DSGVTQTPKHLITATGQRVTLRCSPRSGDLSVYWYQQSLDQGLQFLIQYYNGEERAKGNILERFSAQQFPDLHSELNLSSLELGDSALYFCASSVGGTSVMDTQYFGPGTRLTVL.

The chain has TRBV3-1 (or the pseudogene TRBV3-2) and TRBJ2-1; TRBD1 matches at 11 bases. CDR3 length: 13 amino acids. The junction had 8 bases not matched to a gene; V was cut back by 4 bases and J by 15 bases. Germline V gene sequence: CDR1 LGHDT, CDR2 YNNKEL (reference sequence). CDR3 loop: CASSLNMGQGVFF. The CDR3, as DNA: TGTGCCAGCAGCCTCAATATGGGACAGGGGGTGTTCTTC.

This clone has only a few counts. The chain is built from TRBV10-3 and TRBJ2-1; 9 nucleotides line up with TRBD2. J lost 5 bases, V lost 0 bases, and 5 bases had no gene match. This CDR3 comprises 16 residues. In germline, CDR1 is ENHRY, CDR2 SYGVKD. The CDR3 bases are TGTGCCATCAGTGAGTCGGTGCTAGCGGGGAACAATGAGCAGTTCTTC. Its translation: CAISESVLAGNNEQFF.